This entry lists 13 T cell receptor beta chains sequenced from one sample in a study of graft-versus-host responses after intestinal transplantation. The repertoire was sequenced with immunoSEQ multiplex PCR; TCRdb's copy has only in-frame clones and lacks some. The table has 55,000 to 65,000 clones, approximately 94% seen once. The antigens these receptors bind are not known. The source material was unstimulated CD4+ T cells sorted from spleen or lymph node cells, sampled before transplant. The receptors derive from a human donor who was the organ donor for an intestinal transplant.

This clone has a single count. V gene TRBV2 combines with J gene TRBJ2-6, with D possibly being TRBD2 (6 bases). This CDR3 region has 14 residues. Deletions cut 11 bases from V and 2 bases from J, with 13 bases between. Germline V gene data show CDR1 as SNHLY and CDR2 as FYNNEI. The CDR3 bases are TGTGCCTTCAGGAGGGCTCCTGGGGCCAACGTCCTGACTTTC. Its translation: CAFRRAPGANVLTF.

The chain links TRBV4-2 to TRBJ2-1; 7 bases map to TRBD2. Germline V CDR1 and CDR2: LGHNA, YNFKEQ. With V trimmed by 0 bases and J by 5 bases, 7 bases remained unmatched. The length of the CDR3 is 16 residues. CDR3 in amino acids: CASSQEGGGGNNEQFF. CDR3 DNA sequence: TGTGCCAGCAGCCAAGAGGGCGGGGGAGGGAACAATGAGCAGTTCTTC.

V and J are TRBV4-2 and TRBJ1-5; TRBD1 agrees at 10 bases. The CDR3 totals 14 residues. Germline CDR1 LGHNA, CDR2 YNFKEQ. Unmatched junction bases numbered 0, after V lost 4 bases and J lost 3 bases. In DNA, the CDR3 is TGTGCCAGCAGCCGACAGGGGGCCAATCAGCCCCAGCATTTT. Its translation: CASSRQGANQPQHF.

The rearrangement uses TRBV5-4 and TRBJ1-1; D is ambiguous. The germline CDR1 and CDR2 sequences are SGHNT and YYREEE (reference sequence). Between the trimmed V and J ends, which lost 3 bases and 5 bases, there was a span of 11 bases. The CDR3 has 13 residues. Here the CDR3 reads CASSWAPGTEAFF. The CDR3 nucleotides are TGTGCCAGCAGCTGGGCTCCGGGGACTGAAGCTTTCTTT. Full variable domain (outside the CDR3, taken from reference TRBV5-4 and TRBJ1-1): ETGVTQSPTHLIKTRGQQVTLRCSSQSGHNTVSWYQQALGQGPQFIFQYYREEENGRGNFPPRFSGLQFPNYSSELNVNALELDDSALYLCASSWAPGTEAFFGQGTRLTVV.

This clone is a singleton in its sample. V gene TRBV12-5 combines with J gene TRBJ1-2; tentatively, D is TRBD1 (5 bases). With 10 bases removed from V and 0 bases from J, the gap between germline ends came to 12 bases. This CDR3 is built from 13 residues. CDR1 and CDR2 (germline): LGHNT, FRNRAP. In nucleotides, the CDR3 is TGTGCTAATCAGGGCTTAGCTAACTATGGCTACACCTTC. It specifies CANQGLANYGYTF.

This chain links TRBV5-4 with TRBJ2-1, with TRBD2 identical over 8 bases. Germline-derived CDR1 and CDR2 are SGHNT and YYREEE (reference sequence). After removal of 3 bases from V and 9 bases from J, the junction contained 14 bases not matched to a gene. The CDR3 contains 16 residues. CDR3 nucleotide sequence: TGTGCCAGCAGCTGGGGACTAGAGGCCCCCGGCGGTGAGCAGTTCTTC. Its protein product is CASSWGLEAPGGEQFF. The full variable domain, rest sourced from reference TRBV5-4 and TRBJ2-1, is ETGVTQSPTHLIKTRGQQVTLRCSSQSGHNTVSWYQQALGQGPQFIFQYYREEENGRGNFPPRFSGLQFPNYSSELNVNALELDDSALYLCASSWGLEAPGGEQFFGPGTRLTVL.

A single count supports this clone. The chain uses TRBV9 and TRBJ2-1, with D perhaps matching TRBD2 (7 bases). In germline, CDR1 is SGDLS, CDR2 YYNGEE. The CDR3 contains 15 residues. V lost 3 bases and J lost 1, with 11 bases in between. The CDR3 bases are TGTGCCAGCAGCGGCCGGGGGGCATCCTACAATGAGCAGTTCTTC. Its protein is CASSGRGASYNEQFF.

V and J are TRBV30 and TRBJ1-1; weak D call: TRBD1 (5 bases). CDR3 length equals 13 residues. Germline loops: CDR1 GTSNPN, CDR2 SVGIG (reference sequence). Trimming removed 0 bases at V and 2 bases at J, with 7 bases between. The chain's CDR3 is CAWSVGANTEAFF. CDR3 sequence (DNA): TGTGCCTGGAGTGTTGGGGCAAACACTGAAGCTTTCTTT.

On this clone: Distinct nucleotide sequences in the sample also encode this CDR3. CDR3 sequence (DNA): TGTGCCAGCAGCGGGCTTCTAGCGGGGGGGCGGGGAGAGCAGTACTTC. This translates into CASSGLLAGGRGEQYF. The gene calls are TRBV9 and TRBJ2-7, with 12 bases fitting TRBD2. CDR1 SGDLS and CDR2 YYNGEE come from the germline V gene. The CDR3 totals 16 residues. V was pared by 3 bases and J by 7 bases, with 11 bases of the junction left unmatched.

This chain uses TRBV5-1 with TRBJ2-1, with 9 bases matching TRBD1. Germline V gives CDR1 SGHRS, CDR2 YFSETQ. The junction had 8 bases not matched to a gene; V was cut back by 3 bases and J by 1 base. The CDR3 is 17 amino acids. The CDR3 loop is CASSSDRGIGSYNEQFF. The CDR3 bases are TGCGCCAGCAGCTCCGACAGGGGGATCGGGTCCTACAATGAGCAGTTCTTC.

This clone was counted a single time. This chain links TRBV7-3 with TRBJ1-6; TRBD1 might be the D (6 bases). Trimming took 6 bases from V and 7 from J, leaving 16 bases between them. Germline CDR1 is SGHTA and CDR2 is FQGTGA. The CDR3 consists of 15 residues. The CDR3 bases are TGTGCCAGCAGTCAAACAGGGATAACCAATTCACCCCTCCACTTT. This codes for CASSQTGITNSPLHF.

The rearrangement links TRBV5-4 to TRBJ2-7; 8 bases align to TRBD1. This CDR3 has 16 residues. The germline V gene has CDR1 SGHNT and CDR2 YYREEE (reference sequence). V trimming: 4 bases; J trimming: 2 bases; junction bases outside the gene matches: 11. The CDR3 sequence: CASSMTWTGTPYEQYF. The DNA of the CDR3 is TGTGCCAGCAGCATGACCTGGACAGGGACTCCCTACGAGCAGTACTTC.

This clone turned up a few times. CDR3 in amino acids: CASSPNRVNQPQHF. In nucleotides, the CDR3 is TGTGCCAGCAGCCCCAACAGGGTTAATCAGCCCCAGCATTTT. This chain joins TRBV6-5 and TRBJ1-5; possible D gene TRBD1, 6 bases. The germline V and J ends were trimmed by 6 bases and 4 bases, with 13 bases remaining between them. The CDR3 totals 14 residues. CDR1 is MNHEY and CDR2 is SVGAGI in the germline V gene.